A single sample is the source of the 5 T cell receptor beta chains below, sequenced in a study of siplizumab effects on memory and regulatory T cells. Only in-frame clones appear in the TCRdb table, and some are missing; sequencing was by immunoSEQ multiplex PCR. The sample lists some 100,000 clones; under 95% were seen once. The sequenced sample was Tregs sorted from blood. These receptors originate from a human donor in good health.

The rearrangement uses TRBV27 and TRBJ2-7; weak D call: TRBD1 (5 bases). Germline loops: CDR1 MNHEY, CDR2 SMNVEV (reference sequence). This CDR3 region has 14 residues. The germline V and J ends were trimmed by 0 bases and 6 bases, with 12 bases remaining between them. This CDR3 reads CASSLSGQLGEQYF. In DNA, the CDR3 is TGTGCCAGCAGTTTATCGGGGCAACTGGGCGAGCAGTACTTC.

The chain recombines TRBV2 with TRBJ1-3; D is possibly TRBD1 (6 bases). The CDR3 totals 14 residues. The V end was cut by 7 bases, the J end by 2 bases, with 12 bases between. Per germline, CDR1 SNHLY and CDR2 FYNNEI. CDR3 sequence reads: CASKQDRAGNTIYF. DNA of the CDR3: TGTGCCAGCAAGCAGGACAGAGCTGGAAACACCATATATTTT.

The chain uses TRBV5-1 and TRBJ1-4; no definite D call. Germline loops: CDR1 SGHRS, CDR2 YFSETQ. Trimming removed 0 bases from V and 10 bases from J, with 13 bases in between. The CDR3 is 14 residues long. CDR3 bases: TGCGCCAGCAGCTTGGCAGATACGGCGGGAAAACTGTTTTTT. It codes for CASSLADTAGKLFF.

The chain has TRBV5-6 and TRBJ2-5, with D perhaps being TRBD1 or TRBD2 (5 bases each). CDR1 is SGHDT and CDR2 is YYEEEE in the germline V gene. The CDR3 contains 15 residues. V lost 3 bases to trimming and J lost 5 bases, with 17 bases between them. CDR3 sequence reads: CASSSLRGPGETQYF. CDR3 sequence (DNA): TGTGCCAGCAGCTCCCTGAGGGGTCCGGGGGAGACCCAGTACTTC.

The rearrangement links TRBV19 to TRBJ1-2; D gene unclear. The CDR3 contains 14 residues. V dropped 8 bases and J dropped 4 bases, with 17 bases sitting between them. Germline assignment: CDR1 LNHDA and CDR2 SQIVND (reference sequence). The CDR3 bases are TGTGCCAGTGTACCCTCCGGGCGAGCCTATGGCTACACCTTC. Translating it yields CASVPSGRAYGYTF.